The clone carrying this T cell receptor beta chain was seen a handful of times. What it recognizes is unknown. Unique molecular identifiers were in the cDNA, with template-switch universal primer binding. TCRdb reprocessed the 5' RACE reads with MiXCR, giving one entry per CDR3 protein. In the table there are approximately 490,000 distinct CDR3 sequences, approximately 20% of which are singletons. The source of the sample is a study of identical twins. Study observations and caveats: Analyses of zero insertions could be partly confounded by invariant MAIT and iNKT cells. Out-of-frame sharing of TCR alpha in monozygotic twins was underestimated by models.

Another study also made use of these data, one on yellow fever vaccine responses in identical twins. This second report adds: Convergence reportedly seemed to mark part of the twins' vaccine T cell response, with personalization marking the rest.

Input material: CD4+ T cells sorted from blood. The TCR originated in a woman in her late teens or twenties in good health.

The CDR3 loop reads CASRSSGDTQYF. The CDR3 coding sequence is TGTGCCAGCAGATCCTCTGGAGATACGCAGTATTTT. The V gene is TRBV7-2, the J gene TRBJ2-3; D uncertain. CDR1 is SGHTA and CDR2 is FQGNSA in the germline V gene. The CDR3 runs 12 residues. Trimming took off 6 bases at V and 5 bases at J, with 9 bases between the two ends.